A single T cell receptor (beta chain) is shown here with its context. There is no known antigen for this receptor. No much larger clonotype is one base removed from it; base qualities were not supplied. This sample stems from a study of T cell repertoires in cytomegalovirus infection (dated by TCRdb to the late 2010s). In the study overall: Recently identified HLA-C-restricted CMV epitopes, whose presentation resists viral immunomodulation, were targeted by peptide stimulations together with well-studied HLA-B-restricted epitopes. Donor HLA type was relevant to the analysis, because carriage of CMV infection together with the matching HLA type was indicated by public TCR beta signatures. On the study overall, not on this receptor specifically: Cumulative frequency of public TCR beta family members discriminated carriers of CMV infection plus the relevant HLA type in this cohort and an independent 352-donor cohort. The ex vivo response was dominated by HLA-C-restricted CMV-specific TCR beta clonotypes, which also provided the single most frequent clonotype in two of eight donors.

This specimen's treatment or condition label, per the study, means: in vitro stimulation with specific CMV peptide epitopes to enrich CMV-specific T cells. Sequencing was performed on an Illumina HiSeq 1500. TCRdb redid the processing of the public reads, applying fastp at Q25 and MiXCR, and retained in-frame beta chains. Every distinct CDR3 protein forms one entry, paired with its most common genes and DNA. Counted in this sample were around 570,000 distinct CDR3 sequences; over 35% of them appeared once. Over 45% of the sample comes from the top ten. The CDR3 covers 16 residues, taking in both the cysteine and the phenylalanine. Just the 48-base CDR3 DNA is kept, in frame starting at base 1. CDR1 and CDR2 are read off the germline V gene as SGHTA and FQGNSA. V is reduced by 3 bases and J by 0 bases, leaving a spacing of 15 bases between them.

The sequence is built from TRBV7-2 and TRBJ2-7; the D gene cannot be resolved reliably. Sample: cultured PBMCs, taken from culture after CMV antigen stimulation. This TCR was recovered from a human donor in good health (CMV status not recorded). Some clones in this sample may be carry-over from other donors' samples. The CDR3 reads CASSFGFGSSSYEQYF. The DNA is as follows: TGTGCCAGCAGCTTCGGCTTTGGGTCCTCCTCCTACGAGCAGTACTTC.